The T cell receptor beta chain described here comes from a study of STAT3 mutations in large granular lymphocyte leukemia (dated by TCRdb to between 2018 and 2021). In terms of the full investigation: About half of the T-LGLL patients who underwent longitudinal sequencing carried canonical activating STAT3 mutations. As controls within the study, two patients with natural killer LGL leukemia were also sequenced longitudinally. From an initial cohort of hundreds of LGL patients, around 17 representative T-LGLL cases were chosen for longitudinal sequencing of TCRbeta and STAT3. Over half of the T-LGLL patients were given one or more immunosuppressive therapy regimens, and less than 45% of those treated had a hematologic response. Serial deep sequencing of TCRbeta CDR3 and STAT3 was performed in patients with T-cell large granular lymphocyte leukemia to reconstruct clonal hierarchy and dynamics. For each patient, sequencing was performed at an average of around 4 time points, with a range of 2 to 8 samplings. What the work shows at the level of the full study, not this receptor alone: Variable intervals between samplings and differing treatment regimens complicated linking therapy response to changes in TCR clonal burden. Since codominant clonotypes persisted in some patients, a small but highly pathogenic clone may have gone undetected. TCR clonotype switching after therapy was seen in about 35% of the 18 patients, with all newly emerging clones being STAT3 wild type. Several patients had a dominant TCR clone burden greater than the STAT3 mutant burden, which suggests that the STAT3 mutation arose secondarily within a clone that had already expanded. Because no samples were available when a clone first appeared, clonal expansion was inferred from samplings taken at other points. At least one immunodominant TCRbeta clonotype was identified in every T-LGLL patient, and multiple immunodominant subclonotypes were identified in about half of the T-LGLL patients.

TCRbeta libraries were sequenced on an Illumina MiSeq, and an average of around 41,000 productive templates per sample was obtained. TCRbeta CDR3 libraries were generated with the immunoSEQ assay using multiplex PCR amplification. The paper's processing steps were these. Repertoire diversity was calculated as previously defined, and values close to 0 indicated extremely monoclonal samples. TCRdb mirrors the immuneACCESS table, restricted to in-frame sequences. Some clones are absent from its copies; in checked studies, under half trace to an unresolved V gene, and the reason for the others is unknown. V and J calls and clone size come straight from that table; D and trimming were deduced from the DNA. In this sample the table shows approximately 30,000 clones, around 80% of which occur a single time. The ten largest make up approximately 30% of the sample. V is cut back by 1 base and J by 3 bases, with 4 bases in the junction unmatched. The CDR3 runs 16 residues from the cysteine to the phenylalanine. Only CDR3 DNA is held: 48 bases, read in frame from base 1. From the germline V gene, CDR1 is LGHNA and CDR2 is YSLEER.

On this clone itself: Its antigen remains undetermined. Base-call qualities are not available, and no considerably larger clone is one nucleotide away.

DNA was extracted from blood mononuclear cells, with the same DNA used for both TCR and STAT3 sequencing. The sample comprised peripheral blood mononuclear cells. This chain is built from TRBV4-3 and TRBJ2-1, with TRBD2 matching 9 junction bases. The TCR originated in a woman aged 50 to 60 with T-cell large granular lymphocyte leukemia. Some clones in this sample may be carry-over from other donors' samples. The age is the age at diagnosis. The DNA sequence reads TGCGCCAGCAGCCAAGCCTCTAGCGGGGACTACAATGAGCAGTTCTTC. Protein translation: CASSQASSGDYNEQFF.